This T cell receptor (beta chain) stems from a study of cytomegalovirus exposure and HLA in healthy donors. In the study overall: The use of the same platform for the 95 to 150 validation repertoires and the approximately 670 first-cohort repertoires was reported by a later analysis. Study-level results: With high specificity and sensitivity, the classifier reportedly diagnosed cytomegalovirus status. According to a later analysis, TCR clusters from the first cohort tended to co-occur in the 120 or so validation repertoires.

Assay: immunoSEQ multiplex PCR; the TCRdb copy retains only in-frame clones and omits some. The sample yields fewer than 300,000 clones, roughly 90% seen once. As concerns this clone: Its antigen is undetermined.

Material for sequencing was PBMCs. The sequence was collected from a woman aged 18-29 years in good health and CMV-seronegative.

CDR3 sequence: CASSYYTGSEAFF. The CDR3 coding sequence is TGTGCCAGCAGTTACTACACAGGGTCTGAAGCTTTCTTT. The rearrangement uses TRBV6-5 and TRBJ1-1; D may be TRBD1 (6 bases). Germline V gives CDR1 MNHEY, CDR2 SVGAGI. The CDR3 spans 13 residues. Trimming took 1 base from V and 6 from J, leaving 9 bases between them.